This T cell receptor beta chain was observed in a study of T-cell memory formation after mild COVID-19. Across the whole study: Largely donor-specific TCR clusters were found.

Study-wide points: Day 15 to 85 contracting clones showed balanced CD4/CD8; later expanders leaned CD4+. Cross-reactive memory appears to have joined, as suggested by some responding clones showing up in pre-infection memory.

5'RACE with constant-segment primers built TCRalpha and TCRbeta cDNA libraries with UMIs. TCRdb fed the 5' RACE reads into MiXCR, producing one record per CDR3 protein. The sample has tens of thousands of distinct CDR3 sequences; around a quarter are singletons. This CDR3 spans 14 amino acids. V lost 5 bases to trimming and J lost 7 bases; unmatched junction nucleotides: 6. The V gene's germline CDR1 is MGHRA and CDR2 YSYEKL. Points on this clonotype: Its specificity is not known.

This TCR came from a man between 18 and 35 years old who had mild COVID-19 (a few samples of this study predate the infection). Cell type and time point are not known. The sequencing sample was made of PBMCs or a T cell subset sorted from them (not recorded which). The chain couples TRBV4-1 to TRBJ2-1, with TRBD2 matching over 9 bases. CDR3 nucleotide sequence: TGCGCCAGCAGCGTCGCGGGGGGGCAGAATGAGCAGTTCTTC. Protein: CASSVAGGQNEQFF.